Below, 10 T cell receptor beta chains from the same sample are listed, as sequenced in a study of control samples from healthy donors and cancer patients. Sequenced by immunoSEQ multiplex PCR; TCRdb stores in-frame clones only, minus some. Of 100,000 to 150,000 clones in the sample, roughly 90% are singletons; the top ten hold 2% to 2.5%. The material sequenced was blood. The receptor source for this set is a woman aged 45 to 65 in good health.

V gene TRBV5-1 combines with J gene TRBJ2-5; 8 positions match TRBD1. V shed 6 bases, J shed 2 bases, and the junction held 9 bases outside the gene matches. Germline V gives CDR1 SGHRS, CDR2 YFSETQ. The CDR3 has 15 amino acids. CDR3 loop: CASKQNGQGQETQYF. The CDR3 DNA is TGCGCCAGCAAGCAAAACGGACAGGGACAAGAGACCCAGTACTTC. The full variable domain, its missing parts supplied by reference TRBV5-1 and TRBJ2-5, is KAGVTQTPRYLIKTRGQQVTLSCSPISGHRSVSWYQQTPGQGLQFLFEYFSETQRNKGNFPGRFSGRQFSNSRSEMNVSTLELGDSALYLCASKQNGQGQETQYFGPGTRLLVL.

The chain recombines TRBV19 with TRBJ1-1; 9 positions match TRBD1. The CDR3 sequence is 14 residues long. Germline V gene lookup returns CDR1 LNHDA and CDR2 SQIVND (reference sequence). V was clipped by 10 bases and J by 4 bases; unmatched bases: 10. CDR3 DNA: TGTGCCACTGGGTCGGGACAGGGCCCCACTGAAGCTTTCTTT. Protein sequence: CATGSGQGPTEAFF.

The chain uses TRBV19 and TRBJ2-1; tentative D call: TRBD1 (5 bases). The length of the CDR3 is 14 residues. Deletions cut 8 bases from V and 7 bases from J, with 18 bases between. Looked up from germline, CDR1 is LNHDA and CDR2 is SQIVND (reference sequence). CDR3 sequence: CASRQGRGRNEQFF. In DNA, the CDR3 is TGTGCCAGTCGTCAGGGCCGTGGAAGGAATGAGCAGTTCTTC.

The chain carries TRBV6-5 and TRBJ2-1, with D unresolved. Trimming cost V 0 bases and J 5 bases, with 11 bases left between them. This CDR3 is built from 15 residues. The germline gives CDR1 MNHEY, CDR2 SVGAGI. The chain's CDR3 is CASSYSIGLHNEQFF. The CDR3 coding sequence is TGTGCCAGCAGTTACTCGATTGGTCTTCACAATGAGCAGTTCTTC.

The chain links TRBV2 to TRBJ1-1; the D gene is possibly TRBD1 (5 bases). This CDR3 has 15 residues. V was cut by 6 bases and J by 0 bases, with 14 bases left in between. Germline CDR1 SNHLY, CDR2 FYNNEI. The DNA of the CDR3 is TGTGCCAGCAGAGCCGGACACCTCATGAACACTGAAGCTTTCTTT. Its translation is CASRAGHLMNTEAFF.

V usage is TRBV6-4 and J usage is TRBJ2-1; D remains unclear. Trimming removed 2 bases from V and 6 bases from J, with 11 bases in between. This CDR3 spans 14 amino acids. From germline, CDR1 is MRHNA and CDR2 SNTAGT. Here the CDR3 reads CASSDRGVGNEQFF. The CDR3 nucleotides are TGTGCCAGCAGTGACCGTGGGGTTGGCAATGAGCAGTTCTTC.

The chain links TRBV10-2 to TRBJ2-2, with 12 nucleotides matching TRBD2. The V segment lost 4 bases and the J segment 6 bases; nucleotides outside the gene matches: 6. CDR1 and CDR2 (germline): WSHSY, SAAADI. The length of the CDR3 is 16 residues. The CDR3 loop reads CASSALAGGPAGELFF. DNA of the CDR3: TGCGCCAGCAGTGCCCTAGCGGGAGGGCCGGCCGGGGAGCTGTTTTTT.

This clone was seen a single time. The rearrangement joins TRBV9 to TRBJ2-5; no reliable D call. Germline V gene sequence: CDR1 SGDLS, CDR2 YYNGEE. The length of the CDR3 is 14 residues. Deletions cut 7 bases from V and 5 bases from J, with 18 bases between. This CDR3 reads CASGRTGPPETQYF. The CDR3 DNA sequence: TGTGCCAGCGGAAGGACCGGTCCCCCCGAGACCCAGTACTTC.

Comment on this clone: Relative to the germline gene, one junction end is altered; a read error may explain this. V is TRBV2 and J is TRBJ1-5; 8 nucleotides line up with TRBD1. Germline V gene data show CDR1 as SNHLY and CDR2 as FYNNEI. The CDR3 covers 15 residues. The CDR3 region is CAGRAGTGGNQPQHF. DNA for the CDR3: TGTGCCGGCAGGGCAGGGACAGGTGGCAATCAGCCCCAGCATTTT.

The V and J genes are TRBV6-6 and TRBJ2-7; 7 nucleotides align to TRBD1. The germline V gene has CDR1 MNHNY and CDR2 SVGAGI (reference sequence). Trimming removed 8 bases from V and 3 bases from J; junction bases left unmatched: 7. The CDR3 has 13 residues. The CDR3 region is CASQQGTGYEQYF. CDR3 in DNA: TGTGCCAGCCAACAGGGGACGGGCTACGAGCAGTACTTC.